This record concerns one T cell receptor beta chain sequence. No antigen is known for it. CDR1 and CDR2 (germline): MDHEN, SYDVKM. The V end lost 6 bases, the J end lost 6 bases, and 9 bases lay between the germline ends. This CDR3 comprises 12 residues. The sample originates from a study of post-analysis software for immune sequencing data. Turning to the study itself: Disease courses included relapsing-remitting, secondary progressive and progressive-relapsing multiple sclerosis. Points from the study as a whole: Multiple sclerosis patients showed significantly lower normalized Chao1 diversity than controls did. In patients, about five TRBV segments were more frequent than in controls, with TRBV5-6, TRBV5-1 and TRBV20-1 among them. Clustering by F measure revealed strong co-clustering among samples prepared together in one batch.

Unique molecular identifiers featured in each of the TCR beta cDNA libraries. Input of 1 to 10 million T cells yielded 500,000 to 550,000 cDNA molecules. TCRdb analysed the PCR reads with MiXCR anew, one entry per CDR3 protein. The sample yields about 400,000 distinct CDR3 sequences, around a third seen once. This chain links TRBV28 with TRBJ1-5, with no clear D. This TCR was recovered from a girl aged 10-17 years with multiple sclerosis. The sequenced material came from blood. The CDR3 region is CASRGLVQPQHF. As DNA, the CDR3 is TGTGCCAGCAGGGGGTTAGTTCAGCCCCAGCATTTT.